The T cell receptor (beta chain) described here comes from a study of blood T cell repertoires in COVID-19. Turning to the study itself: The study drew acute and convalescent COVID-19 samples from the United States, Italy and Spain.

Assay used: immunoSEQ multiplex PCR; TCRdb lists only in-frame clones, some missing. The sample has about 140,000 clones; 85% to 90% are singletons. The V end lost 0 bases, the J end lost 0 bases, and 9 bases lay between the germline ends. The CDR3 contains 16 residues. Germline CDR1 reads MNHNS; CDR2 reads SASEGT. V usage is TRBV6-1 and J usage is TRBJ1-3; D remains ambiguous. This sequence was found in a man between 45 and 60 years old with active or convalescent COVID-19. Material: peripheral blood. The CDR3 region is CASSEAHSHSGNTIYF. CDR3 bases: TGTGCCAGCAGTGAAGCCCACAGCCACTCTGGAAACACCATATATTTT.